The clone carrying this TCR beta chain appeared a single time. In the source study's methods: Amplified reference gene primers provided the basis for estimating nucleated cell counts. Clones were read by immunoSEQ multiplex PCR, and TCRdb kept only the in-frame ones, dropping some. That table supplies the V and J calls and clone size; D and trimming were determined from the DNA. This sample has approximately 50,000 clones, with 70% to 85% found just once. This specimen belongs to a study of blood T cell repertoires in COVID-19. Ages ranged from about 18 to 89 years, with residence in more than 20 US areas. Grouping used clinical history reported by participants in a survey and questionnaire. The CDR3 length is 14 residues. V lost 7 bases to trimming and J lost 6 bases, with 19 bases between them. The germline V gene encodes CDR1 MNHEY and CDR2 SVGAGI.

This rearrangement joins TRBV6-5 to TRBJ2-7; a possible D gene is TRBD1 (5 bases). The sample comprised PBMCs or T cells enriched from blood (not recorded which). The clonotype was recovered from a woman aged 45 to 65 with acute COVID-19. The CDR3 region has the DNA TGTGCCAGCACCCTGACAGTTCCTATGACCGAGCAGTACTTC. Its translation: CASTLTVPMTEQYF.